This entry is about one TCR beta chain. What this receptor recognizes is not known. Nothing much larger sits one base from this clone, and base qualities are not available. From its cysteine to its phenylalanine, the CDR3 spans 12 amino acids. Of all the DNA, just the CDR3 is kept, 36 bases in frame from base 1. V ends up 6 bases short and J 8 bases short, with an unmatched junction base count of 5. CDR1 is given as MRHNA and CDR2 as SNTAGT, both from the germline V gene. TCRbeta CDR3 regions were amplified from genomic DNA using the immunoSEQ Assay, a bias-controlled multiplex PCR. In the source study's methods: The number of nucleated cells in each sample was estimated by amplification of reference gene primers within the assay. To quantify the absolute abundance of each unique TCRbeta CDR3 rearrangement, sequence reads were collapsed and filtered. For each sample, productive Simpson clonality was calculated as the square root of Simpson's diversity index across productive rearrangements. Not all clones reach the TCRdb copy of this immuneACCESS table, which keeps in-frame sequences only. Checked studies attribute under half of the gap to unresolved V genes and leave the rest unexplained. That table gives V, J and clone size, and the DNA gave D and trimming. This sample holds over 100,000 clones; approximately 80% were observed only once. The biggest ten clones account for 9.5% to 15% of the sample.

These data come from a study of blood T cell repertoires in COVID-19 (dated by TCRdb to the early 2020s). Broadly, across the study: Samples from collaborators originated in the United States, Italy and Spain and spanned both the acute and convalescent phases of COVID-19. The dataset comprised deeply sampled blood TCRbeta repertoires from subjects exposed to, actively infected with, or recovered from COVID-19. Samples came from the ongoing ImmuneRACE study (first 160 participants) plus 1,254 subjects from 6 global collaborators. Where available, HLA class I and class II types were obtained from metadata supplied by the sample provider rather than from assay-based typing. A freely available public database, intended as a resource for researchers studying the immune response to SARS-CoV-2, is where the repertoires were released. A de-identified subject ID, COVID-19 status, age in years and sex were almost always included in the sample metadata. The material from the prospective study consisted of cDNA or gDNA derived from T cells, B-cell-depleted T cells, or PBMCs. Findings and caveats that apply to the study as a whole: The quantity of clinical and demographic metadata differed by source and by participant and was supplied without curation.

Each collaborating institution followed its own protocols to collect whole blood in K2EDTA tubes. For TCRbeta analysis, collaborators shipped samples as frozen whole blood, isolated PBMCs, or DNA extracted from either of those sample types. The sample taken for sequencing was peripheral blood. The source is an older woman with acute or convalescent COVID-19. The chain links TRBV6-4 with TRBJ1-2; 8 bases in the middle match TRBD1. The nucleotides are TGTGCCAGCAGAACCTCAGGGGGCGGCTACACCTTC. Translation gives CASRTSGGGYTF.